This entry lists 11 T cell receptor beta chains sequenced from one sample in a study of blood T cell repertoires in COVID-19 (dated by TCRdb to between 2020 and 2021). Library preparation was by the immunoSEQ multiplex PCR assay. TCRdb took over this immuneACCESS table, retaining in-frame rearrangements with V and J assigned. Such tables are incomplete; in checked studies, under half of the missing clones stem from an unresolved V gene, and the remainder is unexplained. The sample table contains some 300,000 clones; only one count was recorded for roughly 89% of them. Clones ranked in the top ten supply 1.5% to 2% of the sample. Material: PBMCs or T cells enriched from blood (not recorded which). The receptors here all came from a woman in her 40s who had recovered from COVID-19.

The chain is built from TRBV18 and TRBJ1-1; TRBD1 agrees at 9 bases. The germline V gene encodes CDR1 KGHSH and CDR2 LQKENI. The CDR3 is made up of 15 amino acids. Germline trimming cut 6 bases from V and 4 bases from J; bases unmatched to any gene: 9. For the CDR3, the DNA is TGTGCCAGCTCTAACACCGGGACAGGGAGCACTGAAGCTTTCTTT. Translated: CASSNTGTGSTEAFF.

Note on this clone: Other DNA sequences in this sample translate to the same CDR3. The chain recombines TRBV5-1 with TRBJ1-2, with 7 bases identical to TRBD1. CDR1 SGHRS and CDR2 YFSETQ come from the germline V gene. The CDR3 is 15 residues long. V gave up 0 bases and J gave up 2 bases; unmatched junction bases: 4. The CDR3 is CASSLGQGVNYGYTF. As DNA, the CDR3 is TGCGCCAGCAGCTTGGGTCAGGGGGTGAACTATGGCTACACCTTC.

The chain couples TRBV18 to TRBJ2-1; TRBD1 matches at 10 bases. The junction had 13 bases not matched to a gene; V was cut back by 5 bases and J by 0 bases. Per the germline V gene, CDR1 is KGHSH and CDR2 is LQKENI. The CDR3 is made up of 19 amino acids. CDR3 sequence (DNA): TGTGCCAGCTCATCCAGACAAGACAGGGGGCAGAGCTCCTACAATGAGCAGTTCTTC. Its translation: CASSSRQDRGQSSYNEQFF.

V and J are TRBV4-1 and TRBJ2-7; D unclear. Per the germline V gene, CDR1 is MGHRA and CDR2 is YSYEKL. Trimming removed 0 bases at V and 0 bases at J, with 6 bases between. The CDR3 sequence is 14 residues long. The CDR3: CASSQDFRSYEQYF. The CDR3 DNA is TGCGCCAGCAGCCAAGATTTTCGCTCCTACGAGCAGTACTTC.

The V and J genes are TRBV27 and TRBJ2-7, with TRBD2 matching over 15 bases. The CDR3 spans 22 residues. Trimming removed 5 bases from V and 6 bases from J; junction bases left unmatched: 26. CDR1 is MNHEY and CDR2 is SMNVEV in the germline V gene (reference sequence). The CDR3: CASSPTSSYGLAGGLGLGEQYF. The CDR3 bases are TGTGCCAGCAGTCCAACCTCCTCCTATGGACTAGCGGGAGGGTTGGGGTTAGGCGAGCAGTACTTC.

DNA for the CDR3: TGTGCCAGCAGCCCACAGACCTCTGGAAACACCATATATTTT. It is translated as CASSPQTSGNTIYF. The chain links TRBV7-9 to TRBJ1-3; D remains unclear. The V gene lost 5 bases and the J gene lost 0 bases, with 8 bases spanning the gap. The CDR3 runs 14 residues. CDR1 SEHNR and CDR2 FQNEAQ come from the germline V gene (reference sequence). The full variable domain, with the rest looked up from reference TRBV7-9 and TRBJ1-3, is DTGVSQNPRHKITKRGQNVTFRCDPISEHNRLYWYRQTLGQGPEFLTYFQNEAQLEKSRLLSDRFSAERPKGSFSTLEIQRTEQGDSAMYLCASSPQTSGNTIYFGEGSWLTVV.

The chain couples TRBV5-1 to TRBJ1-2; tentatively, D is TRBD1 (5 bases). This CDR3 region has 13 residues. Trimming pared 0 bases from V and 6 bases from J, leaving 9 bases between. Germline CDR1 reads SGHRS; CDR2 reads YFSETQ. CDR3 DNA sequence: TGCGCCAGCAGCTTGGGTGGAGGGGATGGCTACACCTTC. Its translation is CASSLGGGDGYTF.

The V call is TRBV30, the J call TRBJ2-6; D may be TRBD1 (5 bases). CDR1 is GTSNPN, CDR2 SVGIG, per germline (reference sequence). The CDR3 loop spans 14 amino acids. Trimming stripped 2 bases from V and 4 bases from J, with 9 bases between. The CDR3 protein is CAWSQGLGANVLTF. In nucleotides, the CDR3 is TGTGCCTGGAGTCAGGGTCTCGGGGCCAACGTCCTGACTTTC.

This chain joins TRBV10-1 and TRBJ2-1, with TRBD2 as a possible D gene (6 bases). CDR1 and CDR2 (germline): WNHNN, SYGVQD (reference sequence). V lost 4 bases to trimming and J lost 2 bases, with 15 bases between them. This CDR3 has 16 residues. The CDR3: CASSVNSGATYNEQFF. Written as DNA, the CDR3 is TGCGCCAGCAGTGTAAATAGCGGAGCAACCTACAATGAGCAGTTCTTC.

This chain uses TRBV2 with TRBJ2-3; 14 nucleotides line up with TRBD2. CDR3 length: 16 residues. Germline V gene data show CDR1 as SNHLY and CDR2 as FYNNEI. Trimming took 7 bases from V and 6 from J; bases not matched to a gene: 9. The CDR3 protein is CASTRQGLAGADTQYF. The CDR3 DNA reads as TGTGCCAGCACCCGACAGGGACTAGCGGGGGCGGATACGCAGTATTTT.

The CDR3 sequence: CASTWTSGSHNEQFF. The CDR3, as DNA: TGTGCCAGCACCTGGACTAGCGGGAGCCACAATGAGCAGTTCTTC. The rearrangement uses TRBV6-5 and TRBJ2-1, with 13 bases matching TRBD2. Looked up from germline, CDR1 is MNHEY and CDR2 is SVGAGI. The length of the CDR3 is 15 residues. The ends lost 7 bases at V and 5 bases at J; junction bases unmatched: 5.